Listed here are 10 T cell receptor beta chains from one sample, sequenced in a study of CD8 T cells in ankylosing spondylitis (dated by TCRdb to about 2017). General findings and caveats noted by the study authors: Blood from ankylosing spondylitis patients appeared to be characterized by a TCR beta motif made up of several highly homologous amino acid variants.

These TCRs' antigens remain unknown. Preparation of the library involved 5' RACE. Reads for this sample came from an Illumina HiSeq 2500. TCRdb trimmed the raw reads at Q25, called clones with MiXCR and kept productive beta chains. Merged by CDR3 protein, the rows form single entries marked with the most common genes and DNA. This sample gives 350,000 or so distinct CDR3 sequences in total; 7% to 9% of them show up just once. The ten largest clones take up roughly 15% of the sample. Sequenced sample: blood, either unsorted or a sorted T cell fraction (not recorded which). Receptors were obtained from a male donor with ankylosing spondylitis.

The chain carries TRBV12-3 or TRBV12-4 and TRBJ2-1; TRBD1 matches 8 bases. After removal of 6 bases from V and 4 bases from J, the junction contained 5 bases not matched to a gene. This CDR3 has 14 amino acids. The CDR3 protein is CASRPDREYNEQFF. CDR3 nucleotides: TGTGCCAGCAGGCCGGACAGGGAATACAATGAGCAGTTCTTC.

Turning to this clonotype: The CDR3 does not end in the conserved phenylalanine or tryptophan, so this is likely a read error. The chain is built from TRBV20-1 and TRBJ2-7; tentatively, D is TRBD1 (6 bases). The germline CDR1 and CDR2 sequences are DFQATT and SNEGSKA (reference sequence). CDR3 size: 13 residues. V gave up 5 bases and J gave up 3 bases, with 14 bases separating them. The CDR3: CSAFDRSLYEQYI. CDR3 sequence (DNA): TGCAGTGCTTTCGACAGGTCCCTCTACGAGCAGTACATC.

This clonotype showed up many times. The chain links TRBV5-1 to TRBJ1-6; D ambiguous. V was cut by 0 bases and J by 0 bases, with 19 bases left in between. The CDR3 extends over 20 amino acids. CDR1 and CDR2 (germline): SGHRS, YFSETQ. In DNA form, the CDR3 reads TGCGCCAGCAGCTTGGTGGGTGGCAGGCGACCAAGCTCCTATAATTCACCCCTCCACTTT. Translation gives CASSLVGGRRPSSYNSPLHF.

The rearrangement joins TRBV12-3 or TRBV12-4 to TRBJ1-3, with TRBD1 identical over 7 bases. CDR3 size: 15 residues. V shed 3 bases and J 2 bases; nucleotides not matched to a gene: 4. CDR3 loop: CASSFGRGTGNTIYF. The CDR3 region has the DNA TGTGCCAGCAGTTTTGGCAGGGGGACTGGAAACACCATATATTTT.

CDR3 residues: CSVELSPNNEQFF. CDR3 nucleotides: TGCAGCGTTGAATTGTCACCGAACAATGAGCAGTTCTTC. The rearrangement links TRBV29-1 to TRBJ2-1, with no clear D. CDR3 size: 13 residues. Germline loops: CDR1 SQVTM, CDR2 ANQGSEA. V was trimmed by 2 bases and J by 5 bases, leaving 10 bases between them.

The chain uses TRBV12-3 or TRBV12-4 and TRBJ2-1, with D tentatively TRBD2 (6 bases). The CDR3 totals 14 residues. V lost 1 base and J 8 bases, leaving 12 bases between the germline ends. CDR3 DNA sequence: TGTGCCAGCAGTTTAGTGGCGGGAAGGGATGAGCAGTTCTTC. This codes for CASSLVAGRDEQFF.

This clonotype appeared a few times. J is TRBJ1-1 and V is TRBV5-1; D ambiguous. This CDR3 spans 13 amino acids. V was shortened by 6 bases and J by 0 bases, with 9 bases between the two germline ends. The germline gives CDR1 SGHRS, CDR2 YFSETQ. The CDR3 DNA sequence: TGCGCCAGCACCCGAAATCTGAACACTGAAGCTTTCTTT. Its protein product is CASTRNLNTEAFF. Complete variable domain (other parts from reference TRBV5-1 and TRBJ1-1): KAGVTQTPRYLIKTRGQQVTLSCSPISGHRSVSWYQQTPGQGLQFLFEYFSETQRNKGNFPGRFSGRQFSNSRSEMNVSTLELGDSALYLCASTRNLNTEAFFGQGTRLTVV.

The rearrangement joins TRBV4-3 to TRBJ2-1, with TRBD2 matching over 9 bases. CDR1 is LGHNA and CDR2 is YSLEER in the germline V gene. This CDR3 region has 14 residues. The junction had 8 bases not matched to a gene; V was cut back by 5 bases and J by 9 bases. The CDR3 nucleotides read TGCGCCAGCAGCACCCGGACTAGCGCGAGTGAGCAGTTCTTC. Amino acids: CASSTRTSASEQFF.

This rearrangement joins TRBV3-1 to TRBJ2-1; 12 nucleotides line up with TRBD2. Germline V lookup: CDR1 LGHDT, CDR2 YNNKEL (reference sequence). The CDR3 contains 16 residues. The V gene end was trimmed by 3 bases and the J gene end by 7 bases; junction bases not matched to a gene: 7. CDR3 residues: CASSQGPGLAGNEQFF. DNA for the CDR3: TGTGCCAGCAGCCAGGGGCCCGGACTAGCGGGAAATGAGCAGTTCTTC.

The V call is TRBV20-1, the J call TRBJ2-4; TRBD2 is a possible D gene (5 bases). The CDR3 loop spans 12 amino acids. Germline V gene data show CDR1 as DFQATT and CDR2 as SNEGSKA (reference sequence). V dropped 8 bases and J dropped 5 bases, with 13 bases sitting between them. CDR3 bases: TGCAGTCTCCTCTCACTAGAAAACATTCAGTACTTC. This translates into CSLLSLENIQYF.